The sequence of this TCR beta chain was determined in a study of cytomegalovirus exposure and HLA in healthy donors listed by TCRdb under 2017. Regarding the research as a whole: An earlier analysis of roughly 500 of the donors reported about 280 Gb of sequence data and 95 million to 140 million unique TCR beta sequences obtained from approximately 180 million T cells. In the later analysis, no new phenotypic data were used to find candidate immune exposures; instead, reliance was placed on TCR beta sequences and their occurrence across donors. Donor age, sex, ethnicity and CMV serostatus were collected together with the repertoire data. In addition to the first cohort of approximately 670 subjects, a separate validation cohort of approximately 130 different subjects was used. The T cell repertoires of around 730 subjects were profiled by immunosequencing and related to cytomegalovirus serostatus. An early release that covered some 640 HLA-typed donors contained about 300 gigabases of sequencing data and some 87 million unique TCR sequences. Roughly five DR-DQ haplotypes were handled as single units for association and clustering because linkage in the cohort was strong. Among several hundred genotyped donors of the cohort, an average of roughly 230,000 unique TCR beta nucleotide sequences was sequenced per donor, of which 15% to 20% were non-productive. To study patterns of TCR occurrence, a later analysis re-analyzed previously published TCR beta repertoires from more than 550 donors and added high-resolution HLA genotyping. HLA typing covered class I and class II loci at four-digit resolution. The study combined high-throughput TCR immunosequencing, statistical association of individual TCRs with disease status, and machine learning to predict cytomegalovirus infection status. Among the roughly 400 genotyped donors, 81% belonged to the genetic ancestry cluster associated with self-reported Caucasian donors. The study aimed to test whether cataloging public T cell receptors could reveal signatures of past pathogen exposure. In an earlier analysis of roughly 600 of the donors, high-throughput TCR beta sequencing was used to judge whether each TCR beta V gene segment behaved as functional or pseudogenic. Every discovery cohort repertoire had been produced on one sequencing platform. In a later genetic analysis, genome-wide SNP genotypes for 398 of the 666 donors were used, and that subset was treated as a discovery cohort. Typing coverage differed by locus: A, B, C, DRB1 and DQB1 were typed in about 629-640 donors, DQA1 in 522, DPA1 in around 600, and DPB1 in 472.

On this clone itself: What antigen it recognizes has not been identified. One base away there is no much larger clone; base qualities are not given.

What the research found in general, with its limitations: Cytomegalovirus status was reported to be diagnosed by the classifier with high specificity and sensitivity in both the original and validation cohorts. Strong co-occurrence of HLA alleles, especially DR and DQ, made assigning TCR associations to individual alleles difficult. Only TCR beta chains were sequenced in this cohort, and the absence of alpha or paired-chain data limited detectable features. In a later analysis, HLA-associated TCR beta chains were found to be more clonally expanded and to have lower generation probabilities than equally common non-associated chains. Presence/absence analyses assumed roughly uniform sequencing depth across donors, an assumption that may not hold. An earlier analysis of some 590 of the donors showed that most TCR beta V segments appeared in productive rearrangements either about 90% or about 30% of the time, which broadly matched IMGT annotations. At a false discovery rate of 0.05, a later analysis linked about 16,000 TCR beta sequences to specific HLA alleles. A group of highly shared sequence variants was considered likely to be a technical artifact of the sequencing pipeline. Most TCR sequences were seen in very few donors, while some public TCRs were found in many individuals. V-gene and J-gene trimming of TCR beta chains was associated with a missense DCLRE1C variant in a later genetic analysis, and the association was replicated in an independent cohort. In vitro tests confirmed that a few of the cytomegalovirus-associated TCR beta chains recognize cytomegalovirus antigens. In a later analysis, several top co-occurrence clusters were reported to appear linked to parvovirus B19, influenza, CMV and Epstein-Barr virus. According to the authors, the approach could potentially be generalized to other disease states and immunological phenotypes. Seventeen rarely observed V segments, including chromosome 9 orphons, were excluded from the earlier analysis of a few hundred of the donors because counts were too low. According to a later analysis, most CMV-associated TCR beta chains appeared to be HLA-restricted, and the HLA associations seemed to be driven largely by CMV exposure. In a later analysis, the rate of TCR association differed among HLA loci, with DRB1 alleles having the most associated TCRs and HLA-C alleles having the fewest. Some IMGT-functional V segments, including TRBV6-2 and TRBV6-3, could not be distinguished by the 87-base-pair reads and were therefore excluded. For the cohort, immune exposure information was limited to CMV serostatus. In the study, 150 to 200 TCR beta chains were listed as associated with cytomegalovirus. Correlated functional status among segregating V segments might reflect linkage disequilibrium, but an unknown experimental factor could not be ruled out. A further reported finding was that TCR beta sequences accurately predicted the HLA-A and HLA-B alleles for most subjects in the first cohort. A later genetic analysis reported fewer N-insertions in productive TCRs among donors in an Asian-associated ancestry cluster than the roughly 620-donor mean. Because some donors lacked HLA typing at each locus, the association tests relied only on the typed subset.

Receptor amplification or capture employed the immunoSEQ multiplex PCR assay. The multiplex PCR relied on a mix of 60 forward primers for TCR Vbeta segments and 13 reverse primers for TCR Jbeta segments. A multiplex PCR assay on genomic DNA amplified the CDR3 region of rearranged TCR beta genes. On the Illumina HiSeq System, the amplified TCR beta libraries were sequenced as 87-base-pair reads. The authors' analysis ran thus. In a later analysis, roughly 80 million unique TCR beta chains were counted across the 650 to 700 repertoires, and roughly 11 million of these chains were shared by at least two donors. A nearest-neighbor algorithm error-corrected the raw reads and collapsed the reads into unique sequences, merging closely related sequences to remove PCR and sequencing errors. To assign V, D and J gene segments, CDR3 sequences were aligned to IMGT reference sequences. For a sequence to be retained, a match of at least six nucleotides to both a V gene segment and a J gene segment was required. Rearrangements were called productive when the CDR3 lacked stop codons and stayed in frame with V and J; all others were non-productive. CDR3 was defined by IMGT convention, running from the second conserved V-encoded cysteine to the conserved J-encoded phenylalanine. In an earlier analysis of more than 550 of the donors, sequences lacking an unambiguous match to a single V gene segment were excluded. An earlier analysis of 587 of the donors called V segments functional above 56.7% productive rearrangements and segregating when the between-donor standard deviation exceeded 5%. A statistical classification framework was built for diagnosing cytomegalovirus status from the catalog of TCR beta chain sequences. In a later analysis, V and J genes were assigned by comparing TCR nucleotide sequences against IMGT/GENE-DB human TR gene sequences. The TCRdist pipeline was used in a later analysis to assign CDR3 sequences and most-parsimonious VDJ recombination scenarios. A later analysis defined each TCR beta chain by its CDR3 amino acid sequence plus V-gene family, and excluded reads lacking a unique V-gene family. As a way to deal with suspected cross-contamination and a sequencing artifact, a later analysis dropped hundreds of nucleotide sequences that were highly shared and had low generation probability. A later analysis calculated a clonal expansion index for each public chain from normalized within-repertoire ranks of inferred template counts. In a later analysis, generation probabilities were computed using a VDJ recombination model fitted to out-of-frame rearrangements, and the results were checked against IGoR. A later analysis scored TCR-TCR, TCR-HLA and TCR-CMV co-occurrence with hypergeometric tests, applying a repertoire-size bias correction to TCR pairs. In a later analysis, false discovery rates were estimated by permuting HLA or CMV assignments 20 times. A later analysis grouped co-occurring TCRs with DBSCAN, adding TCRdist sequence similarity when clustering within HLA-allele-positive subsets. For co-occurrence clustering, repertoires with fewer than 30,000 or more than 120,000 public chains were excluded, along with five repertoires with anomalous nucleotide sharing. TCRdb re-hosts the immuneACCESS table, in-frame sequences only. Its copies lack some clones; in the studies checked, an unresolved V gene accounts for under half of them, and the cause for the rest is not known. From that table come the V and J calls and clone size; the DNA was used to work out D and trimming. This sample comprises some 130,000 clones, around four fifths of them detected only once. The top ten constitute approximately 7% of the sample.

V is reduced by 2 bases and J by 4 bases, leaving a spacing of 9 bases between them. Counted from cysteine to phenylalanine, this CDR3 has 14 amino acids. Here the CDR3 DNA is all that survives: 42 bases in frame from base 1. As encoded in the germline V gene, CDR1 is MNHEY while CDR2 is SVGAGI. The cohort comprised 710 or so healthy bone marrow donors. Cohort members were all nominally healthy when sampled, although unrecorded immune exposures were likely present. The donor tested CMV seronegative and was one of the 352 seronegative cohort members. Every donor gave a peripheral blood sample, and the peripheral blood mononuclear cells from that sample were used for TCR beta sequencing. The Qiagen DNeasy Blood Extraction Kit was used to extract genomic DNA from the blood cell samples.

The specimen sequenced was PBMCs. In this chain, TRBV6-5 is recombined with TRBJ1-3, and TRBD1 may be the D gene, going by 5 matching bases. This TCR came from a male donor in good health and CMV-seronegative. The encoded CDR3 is CASSYLSGGNTIYF. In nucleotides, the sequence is TGTGCCAGCAGTTACCTCTCAGGGGGAAACACCATATATTTT.